This TCR beta chain was sequenced for a study of blood T cell repertoires in COVID-19. Turning to the study itself: Sample material is recorded as cDNA or gDNA derived from T cells, B-cell-depleted T cells, or PBMCs.

Sequencing was performed with immunoSEQ multiplex PCR; in TCRdb, only in-frame clones are kept and a portion is missing. This table has more than 95,000 clones, around 85% appearing once. The CDR3 is 16 amino acids. Germline V lookup: CDR1 DFQATT, CDR2 SNEGSKA (reference sequence). V dropped 3 bases and J dropped 4 bases, with 20 bases sitting between them. Sequenced input: peripheral blood. This chain joins TRBV20-1 and TRBJ2-3, with a weak D call TRBD2 (6 bases). This clonotype was sampled from an elderly woman with active or convalescent COVID-19. The CDR3 reads CSASALTRPGADTQYF. DNA for the CDR3: TGCAGTGCTAGTGCTCTGACTAGGCCGGGGGCAGATACGCAGTATTTT.